This T cell receptor (beta chain) comes out of a study of blood T cell repertoires in COVID-19. The assay was immunoSEQ multiplex PCR, and TCRdb's table has in-frame clones only and misses some. The data show 400,000 to 500,000 clones, approximately 90% seen once. Participants' own reports of clinical history determined their cohort assignment. With V trimmed by 1 base and J by 9 bases, 10 bases remained unmatched. The CDR3 has 14 residues. CDR1 is SGHRS and CDR2 is YFSETQ in the germline V gene. The TCR comes from a woman aged 18 to 35 who had been exposed to COVID-19. Sequencing used PBMCs or T cells enriched from blood (not recorded which). V gene TRBV5-1 combines with J gene TRBJ2-7; 7 nucleotides line up with TRBD1. CDR3 sequence reads: CASSLFETGSVQYF. The DNA for the CDR3 is TGCGCCAGCAGCTTGTTCGAGACAGGGTCTGTGCAGTACTTC.